This T cell receptor (beta chain) appears in the sequencing data of a study of PD-1 blockade in classical Hodgkin lymphoma. Study results and limitations: CD4+ TCR diversity, unlike CD8+, rose significantly by C4D1.

Comment on this clone: Its antigen is still unknown.

Germline CDR1 ENHRY, CDR2 SYGVKD. The CDR3 has 13 residues. Trimming cost V 6 bases and J 7 bases; bases outside gene matches: 3. Measured with immunoSEQ multiplex PCR; TCRdb has only the in-frame clones, and not every one. Of about 47,000 clones detected, 90% appear once; the ten largest clones hold over 11%. Time point reported: cycle 4 day 1 (C4D1), after about 6 weeks of nivolumab. There was relapse after autologous stem cell transplantation in every patient, and there was variation in brentuximab vedotin exposure. Best response was recorded as complete response, partial response or progressive disease.

This TCR was sampled from a human donor with classical Hodgkin lymphoma. The sequenced sample was peripheral blood mononuclear cells (PBMCs), obtained before the fourth cycle of nivolumab. The chain combines TRBV10-3 with TRBJ2-2; 9 positions agree with TRBD1. The CDR3 here is CAIRMTGGGELFF. In DNA form, the CDR3 reads TGTGCCATCAGAATGACAGGGGGCGGGGAGCTGTTTTTT.